The 28 T cell receptor beta chains listed next were all sequenced from one sample in a study of molecular identifiers for immune sequencing clone quantification. TCRdb used MiXCR to reprocess the PCR reads, holding one entry per CDR3 protein. The sample consists of approximately 100,000 distinct CDR3 sequences, 35% to 40% of them appearing once. Sequencing used naive CD8+ T cells from blood, with Jurkat cell RNA spiked in. The subset: FACS-sorted CD8+CD4-CCR7+CD45RA+ naive T cells. The receptors shown here come from a human donor in good health. Some libraries in this study had Jurkat cell RNA spiked in.

This clonotype has a count of ten or more. The CDR3 loop reads CASSVRDRWQPQHF. CDR3 nucleotides: TGTGCCAGTAGTGTCCGGGACAGATGGCAGCCCCAGCATTTT. The chain combines TRBV19 with TRBJ1-5; 7 positions agree with TRBD1. Trimming at V came to 5 bases and at J to 7 bases, leaving 8 bases not matched to a gene. The CDR3 consists of 14 residues. Per germline, CDR1 LNHDA and CDR2 SQIVND (reference sequence).

This clonotype was observed a handful of times. The chain combines TRBV20-1 with TRBJ2-7; 7 positions match TRBD1. Germline V lookup: CDR1 DFQATT, CDR2 SNEGSKA (reference sequence). Trimming took 6 bases from V and 3 from J; bases not matched to a gene: 8. This CDR3 contains 13 residues. This CDR3 is CSANTGTDYEQYF. CDR3 sequence (DNA): TGCAGTGCCAATACAGGGACAGACTACGAGCAGTACTTC.

This clonotype was observed a handful of times. This rearrangement joins TRBV24-1 to TRBJ2-4, with TRBD2 matching 15 bases. The V segment lost 3 bases and the J segment 0 bases; nucleotides outside the gene matches: 8. The germline gives CDR1 KGHDR, CDR2 SFDVKD. CDR3 length equals 20 residues. The CDR3 reads CATSDGGLAGGQRAKNIQYF. The CDR3 coding sequence is TGTGCCACCAGTGATGGGGGACTAGCGGGAGGACAAAGAGCCAAAAACATTCAGTACTTC.

V is TRBV29-1 and J is TRBJ2-1, with 13 bases lining up with TRBD2. V lost 7 bases and J lost 4; bases outside the gene matches: 7. The CDR3 is made up of 15 amino acids. Germline lookup yields CDR1 SQVTM and CDR2 ANQGSEA. CDR3 nucleotides: TGCAGCGGGAAACTAGCGGGAGGGCTTTACAATGAGCAGTTCTTC. This gives the protein CSGKLAGGLYNEQFF.

About this clonotype itself: One end of the junction fails to match germline, which may point to a read error. The CDR3 DNA reads as TGCGCCAGCAGCGAAGAAGCCTCGAGTATGGAGACCGGGGAGCTGTTTTTT. It yields the protein CASSEEASSMETGELFF. This rearrangement joins TRBV4-3 to TRBJ2-2; unclear D gene. The CDR3 totals 17 residues. The germline CDR1 and CDR2 sequences are LGHNA and YSLEER.

This clonotype has a handful of counts. This chain uses TRBV27 with TRBJ1-6, with D possibly matching TRBD1 (5 bases). Trimming removed 0 bases at V and 11 bases at J, with 14 bases between. Germline-derived CDR1 and CDR2 are MNHEY and SMNVEV (reference sequence). This CDR3 is built from 15 residues. CDR3 in amino acids: CASSLSQGTSTPLHF. The DNA for the CDR3 is TGTGCCAGCAGTTTATCGCAGGGAACGAGTACACCCCTCCACTTT.

This clonotype has only one observation. A much larger clone lies a single base off, so this may be a read error. The rearrangement links TRBV7-8 to TRBJ2-3; TRBD1 matches 7 bases. This CDR3 comprises 14 residues. J lost 5 bases, V lost 5 bases, and 7 bases had no gene match. Germline CDR1 is SGHVS and CDR2 is FQNEAQ. In nucleotides, the CDR3 is TGTGCCAGCAGCCAGACAGGGAGTGGAGATACGCAGTATTTT. This sequence encodes CASSQTGSGDTQYF.

The rearrangement links TRBV2 to TRBJ2-2; D may match TRBD1 or TRBD2 (7 bases each). Trimming cost V 8 bases and J 4 bases, with 14 bases left between them. Germline-derived CDR1 and CDR2 are SNHLY and FYNNEI. The CDR3 consists of 14 residues. CDR3 DNA sequence: TGTGCCAGCCAGCGGGACAGCCTCACCGGGGAGCTGTTTTTT. Amino acids: CASQRDSLTGELFF.

In the case of this clonotype: Relative to the germline gene, one junction end is altered; a read error may explain this. The chain employs TRBV20-1 and TRBJ2-7; D is undetermined. CDR1 and CDR2 from the germline V gene are DFQATT and SNEGSKA (reference sequence). This CDR3 contains 9 residues. CDR3 residues: CSATPRQDF. The DNA for the CDR3 is TGCAGTGCTACCCCTAGGCAGGACTTC.

Points on this clonotype: A much larger clonotype is one base distant, so this may be a read error. This chain links TRBV29-1 with TRBJ2-2; 7 nucleotides match TRBD2. Germline CDR1 and CDR2: SQVTM and ANQGSEA. The CDR3 has 14 residues. The V segment lost 8 bases and the J segment 2 bases; nucleotides outside the gene matches: 8. The CDR3 loop reads CSIAGDLNTGELFF. The CDR3 DNA reads as TGCAGCATTGCGGGAGACCTTAACACCGGGGAGCTGTTTTTT.

This clonotype has a count of ten or more. The chain links TRBV6-5 to TRBJ2-2; D not certain. Germline V lookup: CDR1 MNHEY, CDR2 SVGAGI. This CDR3 contains 15 residues. V was pared by 0 bases and J by 6 bases, with 11 bases between. CDR3 protein: CASSYSVSSAGELFF. The CDR3 DNA sequence: TGTGCCAGCAGTTACTCTGTTAGTTCTGCCGGGGAGCTGTTTTTT.

There are a few counts of this clonotype. DNA for the CDR3: TGTGCCAGCAGCTCACCCCGCGGGGTAAAAAACATTCAGTACTTC. Encoded protein: CASSSPRGVKNIQYF. The rearrangement links TRBV6-2 or TRBV6-3 to TRBJ2-4; possible D gene TRBD2, 6 bases. V was pared by 6 bases and J by 4 bases, with 16 bases between. This CDR3 comprises 15 residues. CDR1 MNHEY and CDR2 SVGEGT come from the germline V gene.

The V call is TRBV9, the J call TRBJ2-7; tentatively, D is TRBD2 (5 bases). The CDR3 has 13 residues. V dropped 4 bases and J dropped 4 bases, with 12 bases sitting between them. CDR1 and CDR2 (germline): SGDLS, YYNGEE. CDR3 sequence reads: CASSPPREYEQYF. For the CDR3, the DNA is TGTGCCAGCAGCCCACCCCGGGAATACGAGCAGTACTTC.

The rearrangement links TRBV5-1 to TRBJ2-7, with TRBD1 identical over 7 bases. V lost 4 bases to trimming and J lost 3 bases; unmatched junction nucleotides: 1. Per germline, CDR1 SGHRS and CDR2 YFSETQ. The CDR3 runs 12 residues. CDR3 DNA sequence: TGCGCCAGCAGCGGACAGGTCTACGAGCAGTACTTC. As protein: CASSGQVYEQYF.

This clonotype occurred many times. The chain is built from TRBV10-2 and TRBJ1-2; D ambiguous. V was trimmed by 2 bases and J by 6 bases, leaving 7 bases between them. CDR1 is WSHSY, CDR2 SAAADI, per germline. The length of the CDR3 is 12 residues. CDR3 protein: CASSEEAHGYTF. CDR3 bases: TGCGCCAGCAGTGAGGAGGCTCATGGCTACACCTTC.

This rearrangement joins TRBV9 to TRBJ2-1; possibly TRBD2 for D (6 bases). Germline loops: CDR1 SGDLS, CDR2 YYNGEE. This CDR3 contains 15 residues. CDR3 coding DNA: TGTGCTTCCACCCCCGGAGGGAGTCCCGGGAATGAGCAGTTCTTC. This codes for CASTPGGSPGNEQFF. The full variable domain, rest sourced from reference TRBV9 and TRBJ2-1, is DSGVTQTPKHLITATGQRVTLRCSPRSGDLSVYWYQQSLDQGLQFLIQYYNGEERAKGNILERFSAQQFPDLHSELNLSSLELGDSALYFCASTPGGSPGNEQFFGPGTRLTVL.

With respect to this clonotype: A junction boundary mismatches the germline segment, possibly from a read error. The chain recombines TRBV2 with TRBJ2-5; possibly TRBD1 for D (6 bases). The germline V gene has CDR1 SNHLY and CDR2 FYNNEI. This CDR3 is 13 amino acids long. The DNA for the CDR3 is TGTACCAGCACTGGACAGATGGAAGAGACCCAGTACTTC. Its translation is CTSTGQMEETQYF.

This clonotype has only a few counts. V usage is TRBV7-2 and J usage is TRBJ2-5, with D unclear. V lost 4 bases and J lost 2, with 17 bases in between. Per the germline V gene, CDR1 is SGHTA and CDR2 is FQGNSA. CDR3 size: 16 residues. The CDR3 DNA follows: TGTGCCAGCAGCTACCCGCCCTCGACGGTACAAGAGACCCAGTACTTC. Its translation: CASSYPPSTVQETQYF.

This clonotype has a handful of counts. The chain employs TRBV12-3 or TRBV12-4 and TRBJ2-5, with TRBD1 matching 7 bases. This CDR3 is 14 amino acids long. V trimming: 5 bases; J trimming: 1 base; junction bases outside the gene matches: 4. The CDR3 DNA reads TGTGCCAGCAGTACCCGGGACAGCCAAGAGACCCAGTACTTC. It specifies CASSTRDSQETQYF.

The V call is TRBV6-2 or TRBV6-3, the J call TRBJ2-2, with 9 bases lining up with TRBD2. CDR1 is MNHEY, CDR2 SVGEGT, per germline. The CDR3 covers 17 residues. V trimming: 4 bases; J trimming: 1 base; junction bases outside the gene matches: 7. CDR3 sequence reads: CASSSIAGVMNTGELFF. CDR3 DNA sequence: TGTGCCAGCAGTTCCATAGCGGGAGTGATGAACACCGGGGAGCTGTTTTTT.

This chain uses TRBV7-9 with TRBJ2-7; 7 positions agree with TRBD1. This CDR3 spans 15 amino acids. With 5 bases clipped from V and 3 bases from J, the junction kept 10 bases outside the gene matches. CDR1 and CDR2 (germline): SEHNR, FQNEAQ (reference sequence). The CDR3: CASSARDSEGYEQYF. The CDR3 coding sequence is TGTGCCAGCAGCGCACGGGACAGCGAGGGCTACGAGCAGTACTTC.

The gene calls are TRBV2 and TRBJ2-2, with TRBD2 as a possible D gene (5 bases). Trimming took 9 bases from V and 5 from J, leaving 10 bases between them. CDR1 is SNHLY, CDR2 FYNNEI, per germline. This CDR3 contains 12 residues. In nucleotides, the CDR3 is TGTGCCAGGACTACGATGACCGGGGAGCTGTTTTTT. This gives the protein CARTTMTGELFF. The complete variable domain, with remaining parts taken from reference TRBV2 and TRBJ2-2, reads EPEVTQTPSHQVTQMGQEVILRCVPISNHLYFYWYRQILGQKVEFLVSFYNNEISEKSEIFDDQFSVERPDGSNFTLKIRSTKLEDSAMYFCARTTMTGELFFGEGSRLTVL.

This clonotype occurred once. Possible read error: a much larger clone is one base away. The chain joins TRBV20-1 to TRBJ2-3, with D perhaps matching TRBD2 (5 bases). The V end was cut by 0 bases, the J end by 3 bases, with 16 bases between. Germline V gene data show CDR1 as DFQATT and CDR2 as SNEGSKA (reference sequence). The CDR3 is 16 amino acids. The CDR3 is CSARDTGKGRTDTQYF. CDR3 DNA sequence: TGCAGTGCTAGAGATACGGGGAAGGGCCGTACAGATACGCAGTATTTT.

This clonotype was detected many times. The chain combines TRBV27 with TRBJ2-3, with D unclear. CDR3 size: 13 residues. The ends were cut back, 3 bases at V and 4 bases at J, with 8 bases in the middle. Germline V gene sequence: CDR1 MNHEY, CDR2 SMNVEV (reference sequence). CDR3 DNA sequence: TGTGCCAGCAGTTTCGTGTTGGCAGATACGCAGTATTTT. Translation: CASSFVLADTQYF.

The V call is TRBV5-6, the J call TRBJ2-3; D is unresolved. V lost 4 bases and J 6 bases, leaving 9 bases between the germline ends. This CDR3 is built from 12 residues. Germline CDR1 is SGHDT and CDR2 is YYEEEE. CDR3 sequence: CASSTRPDTQYF. Written as DNA, the CDR3 is TGTGCCAGCAGCACGCGTCCGGATACGCAGTATTTT.

This clonotype has only a few counts. This chain uses TRBV4-3 with TRBJ1-5, with TRBD1 matching over 7 bases. Trimming removed 0 bases from V and 0 bases from J; junction bases left unmatched: 5. CDR3 length: 17 amino acids. The germline CDR1 and CDR2 sequences are LGHNA and YSLEER. The CDR3 here is CASSQDLGTVSNQPQHF. In nucleotides, the CDR3 is TGCGCCAGCAGCCAAGATTTGGGGACAGTTAGCAATCAGCCCCAGCATTTT.

Only a few counts were recorded for this clonotype. V is TRBV7-9 and J is TRBJ2-7, with D unresolved. The CDR3 loop spans 14 amino acids. CDR1 SEHNR and CDR2 FQNEAQ come from the germline V gene (reference sequence). Trimming took off 2 bases at V and 1 base at J, with 9 bases between the two ends. The CDR3 is CASSLSPQSYEQYF. In nucleotides, the CDR3 is TGTGCCAGCAGCTTATCCCCCCAGTCCTACGAGCAGTACTTC.

There are a few counts of this clonotype. The chain couples TRBV5-6 to TRBJ1-5; 7 bases agree with TRBD1. Germline V gene data show CDR1 as SGHDT and CDR2 as YYEEEE. This CDR3 comprises 14 residues. Unmatched junction bases numbered 7, after V lost 3 bases and J lost 7 bases. CDR3 bases: TGTGCCAGCAGCTATAGGGGGCGGGTGCAGCCCCAGCATTTT. It specifies CASSYRGRVQPQHF.